This T cell receptor (beta chain) was sequenced in a study of regulatory T cells in long-lasting Graves disease. V lost 2 bases to trimming and J lost 7 bases, with 12 bases between them. Germline V gene sequence: CDR1 SGHAT, CDR2 FQNNGV. This CDR3 contains 15 residues. Researchers made TCR beta libraries by using iRepertoire HTBI primers and running Arm-PCR on CDR3 regions. TCRdb redid the calling of the multiplex PCR reads with MiXCR, one entry per CDR3 protein. The table lists under 300,000 distinct CDR3 sequences, 15% to 20% of them singletons. This clonotype has ten or more counts. The sample's time point: newly diagnosed GD, antithyroid drugs for less than 3 months. The TCR library was made from RNA that had been extracted from PBMCs in TRIzol. Peripheral blood, about 9 milliliters of it, was drawn into EDTA tubes. The sample was also reused in another study, on T cells in Graves' hyperthyroidism and ophthalmopathy.

This receptor was taken from a woman in her 30s with Graves disease. This chain uses TRBV11-2 with TRBJ1-6; tentatively, D is TRBD1 (5 bases). The sequencing used peripheral blood mononuclear cells (PBMCs), collected at new diagnosis, from a patient treated with antithyroid drugs. As DNA, the CDR3 is TGTGCCAGCAGCTTATCCGGGGCTGGGAATTCACCCCTCCACTTT. Translated: CASSLSGAGNSPLHF.